This T cell receptor (beta chain) was recovered during a study of cytomegalovirus exposure and HLA in healthy donors. Overall study: Unique TCRs numbering roughly 80 million, obtained from HLA-typed donors, made up an early data release.

Regarding donors, all were healthy bone marrow donors. The germline V and J ends were trimmed by 2 bases and 0 bases, with 11 bases remaining between them. This CDR3 has 16 residues. The germline gives CDR1 MGHRA, CDR2 YSYEKL. It was with 60 Vbeta and 13 Jbeta primers that the PCR ran. The data were produced by immunoSEQ multiplex PCR, yet TCRdb's version contains in-frame clones alone and is incomplete. The sample lists 160,000 or so clones, 86% seen once, with about 2.1% in the top ten. This TCR was sampled from a woman between 18 and 29 years old in good health and CMV-seronegative. Sequenced material: PBMCs. V usage is TRBV4-1 and J usage is TRBJ1-3; D not certain. CDR3 sequence: CASSQLTFPSGNTIYF. The CDR3 coding sequence is TGCGCCAGCAGCCAACTAACTTTTCCCTCTGGAAACACCATATATTTT.